Listed here are 16 T cell receptor beta chains from one sample, sequenced in a study of siplizumab effects on memory and regulatory T cells. Clones were sequenced by immunoSEQ multiplex PCR, and TCRdb holds only the in-frame ones, with some missing. Of 55,000 to 80,000 clones in the sample, 79% were seen once. The sample was memory CD4+ T cells sorted from blood. Receptor source: a human donor in good health.

This chain uses TRBV5-4 with TRBJ2-5; weak D call: TRBD2 (7 bases). Germline CDR1 SGHNT, CDR2 YYREEE (reference sequence). The CDR3 extends over 15 amino acids. The ends were cut back, 0 bases at V and 5 bases at J, with 14 bases in the middle. CDR3 residues: CASSLVGGLSETQYF. CDR3 DNA: TGTGCCAGCAGCTTGGTGGGGGGGCTATCGGAGACCCAGTACTTC.

The chain has TRBV15 and TRBJ2-4, with a weak D call TRBD1 (6 bases). This CDR3 region has 16 residues. The V and J ends lost 0 bases and 3 bases respectively, with 12 bases between them. Germline values: CDR1 LNHNV, CDR2 YYDKDF (reference sequence). The CDR3 region is CATSRDWGQLKNIQYF. Here the CDR3 DNA reads TGTGCCACCAGCAGAGATTGGGGACAACTCAAAAACATTCAGTACTTC.

This clone was detected once. The gene calls are TRBV6-1 and TRBJ2-1; possibly TRBD1 or TRBD2 for D (5 bases each). Germline CDR1 reads MNHNS; CDR2 reads SASEGT. V gave up 2 bases and J gave up 2 bases, with 10 bases separating them. This CDR3 is 15 amino acids long. The CDR3 DNA follows: TGTGCCAGCAGTGAAATGACGGGGCCCTACAATGAGCAGTTCTTC. It yields the protein CASSEMTGPYNEQFF.

The table lists this clone with a count of one. V and J are TRBV6-4 and TRBJ1-5, with unresolved D. V was pared by 7 bases and J by 3 bases, with 10 bases between. This CDR3 comprises 13 residues. Germline CDR1 is MRHNA and CDR2 is SNTAGT. Here the CDR3 DNA reads TGTGCCAGCATGGTCCTGGTCAATCAGCCCCAGCATTTT. It translates to CASMVLVNQPQHF.

The chain joins TRBV6-5 to TRBJ1-2; 7 nucleotides agree with TRBD1. Germline CDR1 is MNHEY and CDR2 is SVGAGI. V was clipped by 8 bases and J by 6 bases; unmatched bases: 3. The CDR3 is 11 residues long. The CDR3: CASSQGHGYTF. For the CDR3, the DNA is TGTGCCAGCTCACAGGGGCATGGCTACACCTTC.

This clone has just one count. This rearrangement joins TRBV2 to TRBJ2-3, with D unresolved. V lost 4 bases and J 4 bases, leaving 15 bases between the germline ends. Germline lookup yields CDR1 SNHLY and CDR2 FYNNEI. This CDR3 spans 15 amino acids. The CDR3 region is CASSGVGFGADTQYF. In DNA, the CDR3 is TGTGCCAGCAGTGGGGTAGGGTTTGGGGCAGATACGCAGTATTTT.

This sequence joins TRBV28 and TRBJ2-2; 8 bases align to TRBD2. This CDR3 comprises 14 residues. V dropped 6 bases and J dropped 10; count of bases not matched to a gene: 10. The germline gives CDR1 MDHEN, CDR2 SYDVKM. The CDR3 is CASRIRGGRVELFF. CDR3 sequence (DNA): TGTGCCAGCAGAATCCGGGGGGGCCGGGTGGAGCTGTTTTTT. The full variable domain, its missing parts supplied by reference TRBV28 and TRBJ2-2, is DVKVTQSSRYLVKRTGEKVFLECVQDMDHENMFWYRQDPGLGLRLIYFSYDVKMKEKGDIPEGYSVSREKKERFSLILESASTNQTSMYLCASRIRGGRVELFFGEGSRLTVL.

V gene TRBV19 combines with J gene TRBJ2-1; D is uncertain. V lost 4 bases and J lost 2, with 9 bases in between. CDR1 and CDR2 from the germline V gene are LNHDA and SQIVND (reference sequence). The CDR3 length is 14 residues. CDR3 sequence (DNA): TGTGCCAGTAGTAAACGAGAAGCCTACAATGAGCAGTTCTTC. It is translated as CASSKREAYNEQFF.

This clone was seen once. The V gene is TRBV28, the J gene TRBJ1-1; TRBD1 matches at 11 bases. Germline CDR1 and CDR2: MDHEN and SYDVKM. The trim removed 3 bases at V and 11 bases at J, leaving 8 bases unmatched. The CDR3 is 14 amino acids. The CDR3 sequence: CASSFGTGGLGAFF. CDR3 nucleotides: TGTGCCAGCAGTTTCGGGACAGGGGGACTCGGGGCTTTCTTT.

This clone was seen more than once but under ten times. The rearrangement joins TRBV15 to TRBJ2-5; a weak D match, TRBD1 (6 bases). The germline CDR1 and CDR2 sequences are LNHNV and YYDKDF (reference sequence). Trimming left V 0 bases short and J 5 bases short, with 10 bases between. CDR3 length equals 14 residues. For the CDR3, the DNA is TGTGCCACCAGCAGAGATGGGGGCTCGGAGACCCAGTACTTC. This gives the protein CATSRDGGSETQYF.

The CDR3 sequence is CASSPSGRNYGYTF. The CDR3 nucleotides are TGTGCCAGCAGCCCTAGTGGCCGTAACTATGGCTACACCTTC. The V gene is TRBV7-9, the J gene TRBJ1-2, with D uncertain. V was trimmed by 5 bases and J by 1 base, leaving 11 bases between them. CDR3 length: 14 amino acids. The V gene's germline CDR1 is SEHNR and CDR2 FQNEAQ (reference sequence). Filled out from reference TRBV7-9 and TRBJ1-2, the complete variable domain reads DTGVSQNPRHKITKRGQNVTFRCDPISEHNRLYWYRQTLGQGPEFLTYFQNEAQLEKSRLLSDRFSAERPKGSFSTLEIQRTEQGDSAMYLCASSPSGRNYGYTFGSGTRLTVV.

Details on this clone: Other DNA sequences within the sample encode an identical CDR3. The chain links TRBV9 to TRBJ2-7, with TRBD1 matching over 7 bases. CDR3 length: 12 amino acids. The junction had 0 bases not matched to a gene; V was cut back by 0 bases and J by 6 bases. Germline CDR1 is SGDLS and CDR2 is YYNGEE. The CDR3 nucleotides are TGTGCCAGCAGCGTAGACAGGGGCGAGCAGTACTTC. It encodes CASSVDRGEQYF.

This clone was seen only a few times. The chain combines TRBV11-2 with TRBJ1-2, with a tentative D call TRBD1 (6 bases). Germline V gene sequence: CDR1 SGHAT, CDR2 FQNNGV. This CDR3 comprises 12 residues. Deletions cut 4 bases from V and 5 bases from J, with 8 bases between. DNA for the CDR3: TGTGCCAGCAGCTCAGGGGATTATGGCTACACCTTC. Its translation: CASSSGDYGYTF.

There are a few counts of this clone. This chain connects TRBV11-2 to TRBJ2-5; D not resolved. The V gene lost 5 bases and the J gene lost 1 base, with 11 bases spanning the gap. The germline gives CDR1 SGHAT, CDR2 FQNNGV. This CDR3 contains 14 residues. CDR3 DNA sequence: TGTGCCAGCAGCCCATTGCAGGTCCAAGAGACCCAGTACTTC. Translated, it gives CASSPLQVQETQYF.

The V and J genes are TRBV30 and TRBJ1-6; TRBD1 might be the D (6 bases). With 4 bases removed from V and 9 bases from J, the gap between germline ends came to 16 bases. CDR3 length: 14 residues. Looked up from germline, CDR1 is GTSNPN and CDR2 is SVGIG (reference sequence). CDR3 region: CAWTFVGGTSPLHF. Written as DNA, the CDR3 is TGTGCCTGGACCTTCGTAGGGGGGACTTCACCCCTCCACTTT.

The chain combines TRBV5-1 with TRBJ2-5, with 7 bases that match TRBD2. The germline CDR1 and CDR2 sequences are SGHRS and YFSETQ. Germline trimming cut 4 bases from V and 5 bases from J; bases unmatched to any gene: 11. The CDR3 totals 15 residues. CDR3: CASSLNPTSTETQYF. The CDR3 DNA reads as TGCGCCAGCAGCCTCAACCCGACTAGCACGGAGACCCAGTACTTC.